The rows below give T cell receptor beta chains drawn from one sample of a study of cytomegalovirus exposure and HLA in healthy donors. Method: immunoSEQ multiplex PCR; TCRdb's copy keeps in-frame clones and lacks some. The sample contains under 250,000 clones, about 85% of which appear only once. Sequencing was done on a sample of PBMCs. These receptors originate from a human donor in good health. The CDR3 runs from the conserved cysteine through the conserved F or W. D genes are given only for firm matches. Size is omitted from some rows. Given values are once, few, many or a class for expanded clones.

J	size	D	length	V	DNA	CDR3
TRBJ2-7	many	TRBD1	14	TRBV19	TGTGCCAGTAGTACCTCAAGAGACAGGGACGAGCAGTACTTC	CASSTSRDRDEQYF
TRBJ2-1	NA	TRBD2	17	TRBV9	TGTGCCAGCAGCGCTGCAGCTAGCGGGAGCTCCTACAATGAGCAGTTCTTC	CASSAAASGSSYNEQFF
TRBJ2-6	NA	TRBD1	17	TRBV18	TGTGCCAGCTCGTCGGGACAGGGGAACTCTGGGGCCAACGTCCTGACTTTC	CASSSGQGNSGANVLTF
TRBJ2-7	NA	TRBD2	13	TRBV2	TGTGCCAGAGGGAGGGGCGAGTTGGACGAGCAGTACTTC	CARGRGELDEQYF
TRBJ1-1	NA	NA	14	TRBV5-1	TGCGCCAGCAGCTCGGACAAGGTCTACACTGAAGCTTTCTTT	CASSSDKVYTEAFF
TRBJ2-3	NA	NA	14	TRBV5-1	TGCGCCAGCAGCTCGACAGGCGGTATAGATACGCAGTATTTT	CASSSTGGIDTQYF
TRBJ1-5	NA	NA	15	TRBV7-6	TGTGCCAGCAGCTCAAGTCCAGGGGCGAATCAGCCCCAGCATTTT	CASSSSPGANQPQHF
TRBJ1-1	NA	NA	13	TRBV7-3	TGTGCCAGCAGCCGTGCCGGGAACACTGAAGCTTTCTTT	CASSRAGNTEAFF
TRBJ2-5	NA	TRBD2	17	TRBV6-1	TGTGCCAGCAGTGAAGTAGCGGGACTCCGCTCACAAGAGACCCAGTACTTC	CASSEVAGLRSQETQYF
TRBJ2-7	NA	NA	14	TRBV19	TGTGCCAGTAGCTCTAGCGCCCGTGGGGACGAGCAGTACTTC	CASSSSARGDEQYF
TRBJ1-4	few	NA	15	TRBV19	TGTGCCAGTAGTACCGGACAGCCAACTAATGAAAAACTGTTTTTT	CASSTGQPTNEKLFF
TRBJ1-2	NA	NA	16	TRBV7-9	TGTTCCAGCAGCTTAGAGCCCCGGGACACAAACTATGGCTACACCTTC	CSSSLEPRDTNYGYTF
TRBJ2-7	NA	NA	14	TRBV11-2	TGTGCCAGCAGCCTATCAGGGGTGGGCTACGAGCAGTACTTC	CASSLSGVGYEQYF
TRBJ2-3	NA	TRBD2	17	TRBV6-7	TGTGCCAGCAGTCCGGGACTAGCGGGAGGGAGCACAGATACGCAGTATTTT	CASSPGLAGGSTDTQYF
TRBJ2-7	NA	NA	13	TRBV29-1	TGCAGCGTCCAGGGTAGGGGGTCGAACGAGCAGTACTTC	CSVQGRGSNEQYF
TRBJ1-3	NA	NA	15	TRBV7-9	TGTGCCAGCAGCTTAGTTCCCGGGGAAGGAAACACCATATATTTT	CASSLVPGEGNTIYF
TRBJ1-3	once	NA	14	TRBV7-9	TGTGCCAGCAGCTTAGTTAACTCTGGAAACACCATATATTTT	CASSLVNSGNTIYF
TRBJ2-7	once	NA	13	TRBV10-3	TGTGCCATCCAACTCTCGGGGGGCCACGAGCAGTACTTC	CAIQLSGGHEQYF
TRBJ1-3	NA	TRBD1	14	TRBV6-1	TGTGCCAGCAGTGAACTCAGGGGGGGAAACACCATATATTTT	CASSELRGGNTIYF
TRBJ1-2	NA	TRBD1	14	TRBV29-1	TGCAGCGCAGCCAGACAGGGCTTTGGGTATGGCTACACCTTC	CSAARQGFGYGYTF
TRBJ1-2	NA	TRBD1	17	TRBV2	TGTGCCAGCAGGCCCCGGGGGGGTAGACAGGGTGTGGATGGCTACACCTTC	CASRPRGGRQGVDGYTF
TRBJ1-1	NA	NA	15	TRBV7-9	TGTGCCAGCAGCGGTAGAGGGATCATGAACACTGAAGCTTTCTTT	CASSGRGIMNTEAFF
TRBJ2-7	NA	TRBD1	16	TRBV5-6	TGTGCCAGCAGCCCCGAGGGACAGAACACCCCCTACGAGCAGTACTTC	CASSPEGQNTPYEQYF
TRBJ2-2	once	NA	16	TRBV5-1	TGCGCCAGCTCCTTAAATGGCGGGCGGGGCACCGGGGAGCTGTTTTTT	CASSLNGGRGTGELFF
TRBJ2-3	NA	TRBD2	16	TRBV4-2	TGTGCCAGCAGCCGAGAACTAGCGCTGAGCACAGATACGCAGTATTTT	CASSRELALSTDTQYF
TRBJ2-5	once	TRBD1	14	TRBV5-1	TGCGCCAGCAGCCCGGACAGGGGGCGAGAGACCCAGTACTTC	CASSPDRGRETQYF
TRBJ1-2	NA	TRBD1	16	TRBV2	TGTGCCAGCAGTGAGACGCGACAGGGGACTGGGTATGGCTACACCTTC	CASSETRQGTGYGYTF
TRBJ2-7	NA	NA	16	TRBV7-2	TGTGCCAGCAGCCCCAGGTTGCTAGCATCAACCCAAGAGCAGTACTTC	CASSPRLLASTQEQYF
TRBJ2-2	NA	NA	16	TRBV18	TGTGCCAGCTCACCACGGGGGGTCCCGAACACCGGGGAGCTGTTTTTT	CASSPRGVPNTGELFF
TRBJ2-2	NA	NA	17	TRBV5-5	TGTGCCAGCAGCGCAAGTTCCGGGACTAGGGGGCCCGGGGAGCTGTTTTTT	CASSASSGTRGPGELFF
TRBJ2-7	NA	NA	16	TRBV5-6	TGTGCCAGCAGCTTGGACAGACTAGAATATCCCTACGAGCAGTACTTC	CASSLDRLEYPYEQYF
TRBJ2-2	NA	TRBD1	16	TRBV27	TGTGCCAGCAGTCATAGACAGGGGGAGCGCACCGGGGAGCTGTTTTTT	CASSHRQGERTGELFF
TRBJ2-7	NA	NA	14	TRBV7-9	TGTGCCAGCAGCTTAGGTGAGACACCCTACGAGCAGTACTTC	CASSLGETPYEQYF
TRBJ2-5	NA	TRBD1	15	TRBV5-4	TGTGCCAGCAGCTTGGGGGGACAGGGCCAAGAGACCCAGTACTTC	CASSLGGQGQETQYF
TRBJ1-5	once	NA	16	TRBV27	TGTGCCAGCAGTCCTCTCCGGGGGGGTATTTATCAGCCCCAGCATTTT	CASSPLRGGIYQPQHF
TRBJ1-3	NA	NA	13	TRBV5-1	TGCGCCAGCCAACCACACTCTGGAAACACCATATATTTT	CASQPHSGNTIYF
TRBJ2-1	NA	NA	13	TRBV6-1	TGTGCCGGAGGGGCGGTCTCCTACAATGAGCAGTTCTTC	CAGGAVSYNEQFF
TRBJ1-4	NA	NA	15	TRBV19	TGTGCCAGTAGTGGCCTCAGGCGGGGTCTCGAAAAACTGTTTTTT	CASSGLRRGLEKLFF
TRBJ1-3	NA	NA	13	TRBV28	TGTGCCAGCGCTGCGGGGGCTGGAAACACCATATATTTT	CASAAGAGNTIYF
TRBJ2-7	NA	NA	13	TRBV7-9	TGTGCCAGCAGCTCCTCCCTCAGGGACGAGCAGTACTTC	CASSSSLRDEQYF
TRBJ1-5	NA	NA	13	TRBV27	TGTGCCAGCAGTTTCAGGGTATACCAGCCCCAGCATTTT	CASSFRVYQPQHF
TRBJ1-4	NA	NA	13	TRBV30	TGTGCCTGGAATGCCAGGGTTAATGAAAAACTGTTTTTT	CAWNARVNEKLFF
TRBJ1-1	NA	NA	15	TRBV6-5	TGTGCCAGCAGAATGACGTCGACACTGAACACTGAAGCTTTCTTT	CASRMTSTLNTEAFF
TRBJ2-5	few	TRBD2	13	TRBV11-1	TGTGCCAGCAGCCCGGGACTAGCAGAGACCCAGTACTTC	CASSPGLAETQYF
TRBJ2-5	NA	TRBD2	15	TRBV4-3	TGCGCCAGCAGCCAAGTCGGGTCTAGCGGAGAGACCCAGTACTTC	CASSQVGSSGETQYF
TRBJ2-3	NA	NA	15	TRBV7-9	TGTGCCAGCAGCCTTCAGGGTTCTAGCACAGATACGCAGTATTTT	CASSLQGSSTDTQYF
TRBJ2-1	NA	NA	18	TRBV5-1	TGCGCCAGCAGCGACGGGCAGGGCCGTGGGGGCTTGTACAATGAGCAGTTCTTC	CASSDGQGRGGLYNEQFF
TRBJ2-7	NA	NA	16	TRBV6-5	TGTGCCAGCAGTTACTCCGGAGGGCAGGGGGCCTACGAGCAGTACTTC	CASSYSGGQGAYEQYF
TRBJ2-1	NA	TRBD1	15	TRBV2	TGTGCCAGCAGTGGGGGACAGGGTCGGCAGGGTGAGCAGTTCTTC	CASSGGQGRQGEQFF
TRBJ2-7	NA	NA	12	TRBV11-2	TGTGCCAGCAGCTTAGGGCCTCGCGAGCAGTACTTC	CASSLGPREQYF
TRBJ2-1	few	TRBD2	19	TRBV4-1	TGCGCCAGCAGCCAAGATAGGACTAGTCTTATTCTTCCCTACAATGAGCAGTTCTTC	CASSQDRTSLILPYNEQFF